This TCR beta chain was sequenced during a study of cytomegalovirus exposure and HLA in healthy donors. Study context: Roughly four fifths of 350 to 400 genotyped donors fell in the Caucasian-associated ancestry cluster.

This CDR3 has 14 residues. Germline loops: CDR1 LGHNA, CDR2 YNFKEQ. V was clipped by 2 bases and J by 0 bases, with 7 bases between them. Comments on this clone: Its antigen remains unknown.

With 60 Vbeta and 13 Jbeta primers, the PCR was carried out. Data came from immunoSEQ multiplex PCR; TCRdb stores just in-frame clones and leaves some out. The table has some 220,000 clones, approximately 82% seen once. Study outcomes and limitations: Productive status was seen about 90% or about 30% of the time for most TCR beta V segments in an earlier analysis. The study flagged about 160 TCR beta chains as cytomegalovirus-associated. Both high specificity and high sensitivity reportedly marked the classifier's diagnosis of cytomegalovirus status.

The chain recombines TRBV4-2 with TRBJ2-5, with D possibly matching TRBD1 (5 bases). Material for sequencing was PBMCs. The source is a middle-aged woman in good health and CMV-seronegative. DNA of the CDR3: TGTGCCAGCAGCCAACGACAGTACCAAGAGACCCAGTACTTC. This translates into CASSQRQYQETQYF.